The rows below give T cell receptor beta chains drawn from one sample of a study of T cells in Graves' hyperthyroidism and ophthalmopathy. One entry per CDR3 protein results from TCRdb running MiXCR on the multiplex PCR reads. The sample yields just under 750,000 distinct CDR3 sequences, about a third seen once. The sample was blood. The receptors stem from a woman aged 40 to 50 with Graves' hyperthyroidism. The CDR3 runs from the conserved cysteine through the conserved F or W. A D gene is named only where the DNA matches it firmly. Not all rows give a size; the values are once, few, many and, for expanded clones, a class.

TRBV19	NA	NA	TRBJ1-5	CASSIGLLSAQPQHF	TGTGCCAGTAGTATTGGACTCCTCTCAGCACAGCCCCAGCATTTT
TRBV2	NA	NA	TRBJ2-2	CASSFSPRGRANTGELFF	TGTGCCAGCAGTTTCTCCCCAAGGGGGAGGGCGAACACCGGGGAGCTGTTTTTT
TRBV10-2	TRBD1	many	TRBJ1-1	CASSRQGEYTEAFF	TGCGCCAGCAGTAGACAGGGGGAGTACACTGAAGCTTTCTTT
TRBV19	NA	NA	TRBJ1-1	CASSIRVGTEAFF	TGTGCCAGTAGTATCAGGGTTGGCACTGAAGCTTTCTTT
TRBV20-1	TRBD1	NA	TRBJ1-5	CSARTGSNNQPQHF	TGCAGTGCGCGGACAGGGAGTAATAATCAGCCCCAGCATTTT
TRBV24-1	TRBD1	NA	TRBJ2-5	CATSDPGQGARETQYF	TGTGCCACCAGTGACCCGGGACAGGGGGCGAGGGAGACCCAGTACTTC
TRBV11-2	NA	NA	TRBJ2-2	CASSLVGTSGDTGELFF	TGTGCCAGCAGCTTAGTCGGGACCTCAGGGGACACCGGGGAGCTGTTTTTT
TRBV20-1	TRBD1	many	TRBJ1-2	CSASLGQAGSYTF	TGCAGTGCTAGCCTCGGACAGGCCGGGAGCTACACCTTC
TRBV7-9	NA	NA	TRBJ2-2	CASSSQQGTGELFF	TGTGCCAGCAGCTCCCAACAGGGCACCGGGGAGCTGTTTTTT
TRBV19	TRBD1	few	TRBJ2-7	CASSKDRAWGEQYF	TGTGCCAGTAGCAAGGACAGGGCCTGGGGCGAGCAGTACTTC
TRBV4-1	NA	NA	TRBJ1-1	CASSQVLSGDTEAFF	TGCGCCAGCAGCCAAGTTCTCTCGGGGGACACTGAAGCTTTCTTT
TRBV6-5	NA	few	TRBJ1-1	CASRGVSYTEAFF	TGTGCCAGCAGAGGGGTTTCGTACACTGAAGCTTTCTTT